Presented here are 10 T cell receptor beta chains from one specimen sequenced in a study of neurological immune-mediated disorders. A single record per CDR3 protein comes from TCRdb applying MiXCR to the 5' RACE reads. The sample holds about 120,000 distinct CDR3 sequences, roughly 3.1% seen once. The sample comprised PBMCs. The receptors originated from a woman in her thirties with multiple sclerosis.

Many counts were recorded for this clonotype. The V call is TRBV9, the J call TRBJ2-3; a possible D gene is TRBD2 (6 bases). The CDR3 has 16 amino acids. Germline-derived CDR1 and CDR2 are SGDLS and YYNGEE. Trimming left V 3 bases short and J 3 bases short, with 17 bases between. In nucleotides, the CDR3 is TGTGCCAGCAGCGAGAGGTCTTACCGGGGGACAGATACGCAGTATTTT. Translated: CASSERSYRGTDTQYF.

This clonotype was recorded many times. This chain links TRBV9 with TRBJ1-5; D remains unclear. CDR1 and CDR2 from the germline V gene are SGDLS and YYNGEE. Trimming left V 0 bases short and J 4 bases short, with 11 bases between. The CDR3 has 15 residues. The CDR3 loop reads CASSVDGGKNQPQHF. The CDR3 coding sequence is TGTGCCAGCAGCGTAGATGGTGGTAAAAATCAGCCCCAGCATTTT.

This clonotype was found many times. The rearrangement uses TRBV7-2 and TRBJ2-7; TRBD2 matches 7 bases. CDR1 SGHTA and CDR2 FQGNSA come from the germline V gene. The V and J ends lost 3 bases and 4 bases, in that order; junction bases with no gene match: 9. The CDR3 sequence is 15 residues long. The CDR3 region is CASSFRRDYPYEQYF. In nucleotides, the CDR3 is TGTGCCAGCAGCTTCCGCCGGGACTACCCTTACGAGCAGTACTTC.

This clonotype was detected many times. The chain is built from TRBV5-1 and TRBJ1-1; 7 bases are shared with TRBD1. The CDR3 length is 20 residues. From germline, CDR1 is SGHRS and CDR2 YFSETQ. Trimming at V came to 0 bases and at J to 0 bases, leaving 17 bases not matched to a gene. The CDR3 loop reads CASSLAETGYGGSMNTEAFF. CDR3 DNA sequence: TGCGCCAGCAGCTTGGCTGAGACAGGGTACGGAGGATCCATGAACACTGAAGCTTTCTTT.

This clonotype was counted ten times or more. The chain combines TRBV5-8 with TRBJ2-2, with 9 bases fitting TRBD1. This CDR3 region has 16 residues. CDR1 SGHTS and CDR2 YDEGEE come from the germline V gene. V lost 4 bases and J lost 5; bases outside the gene matches: 9. CDR3 sequence: CASSRGQGFVTGELFF. The CDR3 DNA follows: TGTGCCAGCAGCCGAGGACAGGGGTTTGTTACCGGGGAGCTGTTTTTT.

This clonotype was observed at least ten times. CDR3 nucleotides: TGTGCCAGCAGCTTAACAGGGACCACCGGGGAGCTGTTTTTT. It encodes CASSLTGTTGELFF. V and J are TRBV7-9 and TRBJ2-2; D might be TRBD1 (6 bases). Trimming removed 2 bases at V and 4 bases at J, with 8 bases between. Germline V CDR1 and CDR2: SEHNR, FQNEAQ (reference sequence). The CDR3 length is 14 residues.

This clonotype was seen ten or more times. This chain joins TRBV5-1 and TRBJ1-5; D remains ambiguous. There are 14 residues in the CDR3. CDR1 SGHRS and CDR2 YFSETQ come from the germline V gene. The V gene lost 0 bases and the J gene lost 3 bases, with 7 bases spanning the gap. CDR3 region: CASSLDPDNQPQHF. CDR3 sequence (DNA): TGCGCCAGCAGCTTGGACCCAGACAATCAGCCCCAGCATTTT.

This clonotype was seen many times. This rearrangement joins TRBV27 to TRBJ2-2; D is possibly TRBD2 (6 bases). Trimming cost V 3 bases and J 7 bases, with 6 bases left between them. The CDR3 extends over 12 amino acids. Germline CDR1 is MNHEY and CDR2 is SMNVEV (reference sequence). CDR3 DNA: TGTGCCAGCAGTTTGGAGGGCGGGGAGCTGTTTTTT. Translation: CASSLEGGELFF.

This clonotype was picked up a small number of times. The rearrangement links TRBV6-5 to TRBJ1-1; TRBD1 agrees at 7 bases. CDR1 is MNHEY and CDR2 is SVGAGI in the germline V gene. V was pared by 6 bases and J by 5 bases, with 9 bases of the junction left unmatched. This CDR3 is 14 amino acids long. CDR3 protein: CASRIRGMGTEAFF. The DNA for the CDR3 is TGTGCCAGCAGAATCAGGGGGATGGGGACTGAAGCTTTCTTT.

This clonotype has a handful of counts. This may be a read error, as it is one base from a much larger clone. V and J are TRBV18 and TRBJ1-5; D is undetermined. The CDR3 has 13 amino acids. CDR1 KGHSH and CDR2 LQKENI come from the germline V gene. CDR3 in amino acids: CASSPGSDQPQNF. DNA for the CDR3: TGTGCCAGCTCACCAGGTAGTGATCAGCCCCAGAATTTT.